This T cell receptor (beta chain) is drawn from a study of blood T cells in healthy people across ages. A note on this clonotype: What it binds is not known.

Notes on the study in general: Long-lived donors exceeded aged donors in naive CD4+ cells and diversity. Age showed a roughly linear inverse relationship with TCR beta diversity per million T cells.

The CDR3 covers 14 residues. V dropped 6 bases and J dropped 6 bases, with 15 bases sitting between them. Primers used in a second PCR of roughly 6 to 11 cycles were a sample-barcoded 5' primer and a J-beta primer mix. TCRdb redid the calling of the 5' RACE reads with MiXCR, one entry per CDR3 protein. The sample carries 500,000 to 600,000 distinct CDR3 sequences, 25% to 30% recorded once. This chain joins TRBV12-3 or TRBV12-4 and TRBJ1-5; maybe TRBD1 (6 bases). The source material was blood. The sequence came from a woman aged 70 to 79 in good health. The CDR3 nucleotides are TGTGCCAGCAGCTCCCTCGGGGGCGCTCAGCCCCAGCATTTT. This sequence encodes CASSSLGGAQPQHF.